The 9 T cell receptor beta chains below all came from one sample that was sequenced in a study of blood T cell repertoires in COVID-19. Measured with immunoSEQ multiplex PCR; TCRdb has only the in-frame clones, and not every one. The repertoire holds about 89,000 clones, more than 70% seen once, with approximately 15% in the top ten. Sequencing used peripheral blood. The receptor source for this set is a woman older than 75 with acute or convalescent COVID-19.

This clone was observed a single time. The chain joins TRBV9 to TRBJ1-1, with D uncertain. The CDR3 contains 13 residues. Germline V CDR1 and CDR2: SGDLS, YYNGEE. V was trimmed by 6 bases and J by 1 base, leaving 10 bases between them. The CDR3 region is CASTKSGNTEAFF. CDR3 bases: TGTGCCAGCACCAAGAGCGGGAACACTGAAGCTTTCTTT.

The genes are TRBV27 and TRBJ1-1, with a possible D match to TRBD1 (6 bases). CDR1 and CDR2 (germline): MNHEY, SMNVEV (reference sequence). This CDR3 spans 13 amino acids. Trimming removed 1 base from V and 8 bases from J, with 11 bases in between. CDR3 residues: CASSLYAGAEAFF. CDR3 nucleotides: TGTGCCAGCAGTTTATATGCGGGGGCGGAAGCTTTCTTT.

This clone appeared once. The CDR3 is CASSVYRVLDTEAFF. DNA for the CDR3: TGTGCCAGCAGTGTTTACAGGGTTCTGGACACTGAAGCTTTCTTT. The chain combines TRBV2 with TRBJ1-1; perhaps TRBD1 as D (6 bases). Germline V gene data show CDR1 as SNHLY and CDR2 as FYNNEI. Between the trimmed V and J ends, which lost 4 bases and 3 bases, there was a span of 15 bases. This CDR3 has 15 amino acids.

The CDR3 nucleotides read TGCGCCAGCAGCTTGGGGGACAGGGGAGGAAACACTGAAGCTTTCTTT. Amino acid sequence: CASSLGDRGGNTEAFF. V and J are TRBV5-1 and TRBJ1-1; TRBD1 matches at 10 bases. Germline V gene data show CDR1 as SGHRS and CDR2 as YFSETQ. The CDR3 length is 16 residues. V lost 0 bases and J lost 2; bases outside the gene matches: 4.

The CDR3 DNA follows: TGTGCCAGCAGGGGGACAGAGATTGATGGCTACACCTTC. Encoded protein: CASRGTEIDGYTF. The V and J genes are TRBV2 and TRBJ1-2; the match to TRBD1 covers 7 bases. The CDR3 runs 13 residues. V trimming: 6 bases; J trimming: 6 bases; junction bases outside the gene matches: 7. The germline V gene has CDR1 SNHLY and CDR2 FYNNEI.

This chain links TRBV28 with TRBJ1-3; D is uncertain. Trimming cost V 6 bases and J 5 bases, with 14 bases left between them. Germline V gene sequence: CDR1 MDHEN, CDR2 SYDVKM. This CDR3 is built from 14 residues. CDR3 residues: CASRAGGIRNTIYF. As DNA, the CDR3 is TGTGCCAGCAGAGCGGGCGGCATAAGAAACACCATATATTTT.

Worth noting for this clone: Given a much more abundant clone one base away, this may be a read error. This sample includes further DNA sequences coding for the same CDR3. CDR3 loop: CAWSPGETEAFF. CDR3 nucleotides: TGTGCCTGGAGTCCAGGGGAAACTGAAGCTTTCTTT. The gene calls are TRBV30 and TRBJ1-1; possible D gene TRBD1, 6 bases. Trimming stripped 2 bases from V and 5 bases from J, with 9 bases between. Germline CDR1 GTSNPN, CDR2 SVGIG (reference sequence). The CDR3 covers 12 residues.

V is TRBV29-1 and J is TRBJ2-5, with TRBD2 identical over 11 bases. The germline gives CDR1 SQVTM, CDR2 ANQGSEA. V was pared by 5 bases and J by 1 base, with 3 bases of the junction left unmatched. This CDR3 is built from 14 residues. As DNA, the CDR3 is TGCAGCGTTTCCCTAGCGGGGGGCCAAGAGACCCAGTACTTC. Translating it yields CSVSLAGGQETQYF.

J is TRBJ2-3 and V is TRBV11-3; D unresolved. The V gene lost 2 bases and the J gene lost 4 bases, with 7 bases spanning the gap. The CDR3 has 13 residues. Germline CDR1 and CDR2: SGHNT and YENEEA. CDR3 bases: TGTGCCAGCAGCTTAAGCACGGCAGATACGCAGTATTTT. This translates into CASSLSTADTQYF.